This TCR beta chain was sequenced in a study of T cell responses to AZD1222 COVID-19 vaccine. The CDR3 is 12 amino acids. With 7 bases removed from V and 6 bases from J, the gap between germline ends came to 12 bases. Generated by immunoSEQ multiplex PCR, the TCRdb table keeps only in-frame clones and is missing some. This table has 120,000 to 150,000 clones, around nine tenths appearing once. Sequences were derived from peripheral blood, sampled on day 0 of AZD1222 vaccination. This chain uses TRBV23-1 with TRBJ1-2; D possibly corresponds to TRBD1 (5 bases). TRBV23-1 carries the ORF label, with uncertain function. The sequence was obtained from an adult in good health. This CDR3 reads CASNQGSHGYTF. The CDR3 DNA reads as TGCGCCAGCAATCAGGGAAGTCATGGCTACACCTTC.